A single sample is the source of the 24 T cell receptor beta chains below, sequenced in a study of cytomegalovirus exposure and HLA in healthy donors. Primers for the PCR totalled 60 Vbeta and 13 Jbeta. Data came from immunoSEQ multiplex PCR; TCRdb stores just in-frame clones and leaves some out. Of 150,000 to 250,000 clones in the sample, 82% were seen once. Sequencing was performed on PBMCs. All receptors come from a boy aged 2-15 years in good health and CMV-seronegative.

The CDR3 region has the DNA TGTGCCTGGAGTGCAAATGGACAGGCGAATGAAAAACTGTTTTTT. Its protein product is CAWSANGQANEKLFF. The genes are TRBV30 and TRBJ1-4, with TRBD1 matching over 7 bases. The V gene's germline CDR1 is GTSNPN and CDR2 SVGIG (reference sequence). The CDR3 is made up of 15 amino acids. After removal of 1 base from V and 5 bases from J, the junction contained 7 bases not matched to a gene.

The CDR3, as DNA: TGTGCCAGCAGCTTGGCCCCAGGTTTCTACGAGCAGTACTTC. This encodes CASSLAPGFYEQYF. The chain joins TRBV5-8 to TRBJ2-7; D is ambiguous. V lost 0 bases and J 3 bases, leaving 10 bases between the germline ends. Germline CDR1 and CDR2: SGHTS and YDEGEE. The CDR3 extends over 14 amino acids.

Concerning this clone: The junction shows a germline mismatch at one end, possibly a read error. The V gene is TRBV6-1, the J gene TRBJ2-1, with D tentatively TRBD2 (6 bases). CDR3 length equals 16 residues. Germline V gene data show CDR1 as MNHNS and CDR2 as SASEGT. The CDR3 nucleotides are TGTGCCAGCAGTGAAGCAGGTAGGGCGGGACGAGGCTTTCGGGTCTTC. Its protein product is CASSEAGRAGRGFRVF.

This clone has more than one count but fewer than ten. The V call is TRBV5-1, the J call TRBJ1-4; 7 bases agree with TRBD1. Germline-derived CDR1 and CDR2 are SGHRS and YFSETQ. J was trimmed by 4 bases and V by 3 bases; bases with no gene match: 3. The length of the CDR3 is 14 residues. The DNA for the CDR3 is TGCGCCAGCAGCTCAGGGGGGTTTAATGAAAAACTGTTTTTT. This gives the protein CASSSGGFNEKLFF.

V gene TRBV29-1 combines with J gene TRBJ1-2; 8 nucleotides agree with TRBD1. Germline trimming cut 7 bases from V and 2 bases from J; bases unmatched to any gene: 6. The germline CDR1 and CDR2 sequences are SQVTM and ANQGSEA. CDR3 size: 13 residues. This CDR3 is CSGAGTGNYGYTF. CDR3 coding DNA: TGCAGCGGAGCCGGGACAGGAAACTATGGCTACACCTTC.

V and J are TRBV6-5 and TRBJ2-7, with D possibly being TRBD2 (6 bases). This CDR3 contains 12 residues. V lost 2 bases, J lost 6 bases, and 8 bases lay in between. CDR1 is MNHEY and CDR2 is SVGAGI in the germline V gene. The CDR3 DNA sequence: TGTGCCAGCAGTTACCCCGGGGGCGAGCAGTACTTC. It encodes CASSYPGGEQYF.

CDR3 residues: CASGRQGGNTEAFF. CDR3 DNA sequence: TGTGCCAGCGGAAGACAGGGGGGGAACACTGAAGCTTTCTTT. This chain joins TRBV5-5 and TRBJ1-1; 9 bases align to TRBD1. The length of the CDR3 is 14 residues. V dropped 7 bases and J dropped 1; count of bases not matched to a gene: 5. Germline CDR1 reads SGHKS; CDR2 reads YYEKEE (reference sequence).

V gene TRBV4-1 combines with J gene TRBJ2-1; D is unclear. The length of the CDR3 is 16 residues. Germline V gene sequence: CDR1 MGHRA, CDR2 YSYEKL. With 4 bases removed from V and 9 bases from J, the gap between germline ends came to 22 bases. CDR3 nucleotide sequence: TGCGCCAGCAGCCCCTCCCCTCTAGATTTTCTGGGTGAGCAGTTCTTC. Its translation is CASSPSPLDFLGEQFF.

This clone has a single count. V usage is TRBV10-3 and J usage is TRBJ1-2; D uncertain. CDR1 ENHRY and CDR2 SYGVKD come from the germline V gene. With 0 bases removed from V and 5 bases from J, the gap between germline ends came to 7 bases. This CDR3 has 13 amino acids. Here the CDR3 reads CAISESGGYGYTF. The CDR3 nucleotides are TGTGCCATCAGTGAGTCGGGAGGGTATGGCTACACCTTC.

The rearrangement links TRBV5-4 to TRBJ2-1, with TRBD2 as a possible D gene (7 bases). This CDR3 region has 16 residues. The germline CDR1 and CDR2 sequences are SGHNT and YYREEE (reference sequence). The V end was cut by 3 bases, the J end by 2 bases, with 15 bases between. Here the CDR3 reads CASSSGGGATYNEQFF. CDR3 DNA: TGTGCCAGCAGCTCCGGTGGGGGGGCCACCTACAATGAGCAGTTCTTC.

The V gene is TRBV7-2, the J gene TRBJ1-2; TRBD1 agrees at 8 bases. V shed 3 bases, J shed 4 bases, and the junction held 4 bases outside the gene matches. The germline CDR1 and CDR2 sequences are SGHTA and FQGNSA. The CDR3 is made up of 14 amino acids. CDR3: CASSLDRDIYGYTF. The DNA for the CDR3 is TGTGCCAGCAGCTTGGACAGGGATATCTATGGCTACACCTTC.

CDR3 in DNA: TGTGCCTGGAGGGCCGGGACAGGGGGGTTCAATGAGCAGTTCTTC. It translates to CAWRAGTGGFNEQFF. The chain combines TRBV30 with TRBJ2-1; 11 bases are shared with TRBD1. With 3 bases clipped from V and 6 bases from J, the junction kept 7 bases outside the gene matches. The germline CDR1 and CDR2 sequences are GTSNPN and SVGIG (reference sequence). The CDR3 has 15 amino acids.

The CDR3 spells CASRGTVLNTEAFF. In nucleotides, the CDR3 is TGCGCCAGCAGGGGGACAGTTCTCAACACTGAAGCTTTCTTT. The chain employs TRBV5-1 and TRBJ1-1; 7 bases match TRBD1. The germline CDR1 and CDR2 sequences are SGHRS and YFSETQ. The CDR3 has 14 amino acids. The V gene end was trimmed by 5 bases and the J gene end by 2 bases; junction bases not matched to a gene: 6.

The rearrangement links TRBV2 to TRBJ2-5; 9 nucleotides agree with TRBD2. After removal of 2 bases from V and 7 bases from J, the junction contained 8 bases not matched to a gene. The CDR3 is 15 amino acids. Germline values: CDR1 SNHLY, CDR2 FYNNEI. The CDR3 loop is CASSEMAGGPGTQYF. CDR3 in DNA: TGTGCCAGCAGTGAAATGGCGGGGGGGCCGGGGACCCAGTACTTC.

This rearrangement joins TRBV5-6 to TRBJ2-7, with D possibly TRBD2 on 6 matching bases. Trimming pared 5 bases from V and 0 bases from J, leaving 18 bases between. Germline CDR1 and CDR2: SGHDT and YYEEEE. The CDR3 has 16 residues. As DNA, the CDR3 is TGTGCCAGCAGTCCCCGAGGGCGGGAAAGCTCCTACGAGCAGTACTTC. It specifies CASSPRGRESSYEQYF. The whole variable domain, filled in from reference TRBV5-6 and TRBJ2-7, reads DAGVTQSPTHLIKTRGQQVTLRCSPKSGHDTVSWYQQALGQGPQFIFQYYEEEERQRGNFPDRFSGHQFPNYSSELNVNALLLGDSALYLCASSPRGRESSYEQYFGPGTRLTVT.

The CDR3 protein is CASSRDRVVETQYF. CDR3 nucleotide sequence: TGTGCCAGCAGTCGGGACAGGGTCGTAGAGACCCAGTACTTC. J is TRBJ2-5 and V is TRBV6-1, with 9 nucleotides matching TRBD1. Trimming at V came to 5 bases and at J to 4 bases, leaving 5 bases not matched to a gene. This CDR3 comprises 14 residues. CDR1 is MNHNS and CDR2 is SASEGT in the germline V gene.

The chain employs TRBV10-3 and TRBJ1-6, with TRBD1 matching over 10 bases. Germline CDR1 ENHRY, CDR2 SYGVKD. J was trimmed by 7 bases and V by 10 bases; bases with no gene match: 4. The CDR3 extends over 13 amino acids. This CDR3 is CATRQGANSPLHF. In DNA, the CDR3 is TGTGCCACCCGACAGGGGGCGAATTCACCCCTCCACTTT.

This clone has just a few counts. CDR3 nucleotides: TGTGCCAGCAGTGAAGCGAGCGGGGGTCGGGGTACGCAGTATTTT. Translation gives CASSEASGGRGTQYF. The rearrangement uses TRBV6-1 and TRBJ2-3; 8 bases map to TRBD2. Germline V gene sequence: CDR1 MNHNS, CDR2 SASEGT. The length of the CDR3 is 15 residues. Unmatched junction bases numbered 7, after V lost 0 bases and J lost 8 bases.

This clone was found a few times. This chain joins TRBV29-1 and TRBJ2-3; TRBD2 matches 7 bases. The ends lost 5 bases at V and 0 bases at J; junction bases unmatched: 2. Germline V CDR1 and CDR2: SQVTM, ANQGSEA. The CDR3 runs 13 residues. The CDR3 region has the DNA TGCAGCGTTCGAGCGGGGAGCACAGATACGCAGTATTTT. It translates to CSVRAGSTDTQYF.

This clone was observed a single time. The V call is TRBV7-9, the J call TRBJ1-3; D is perhaps TRBD1 (6 bases). This CDR3 contains 17 residues. Germline V gene data show CDR1 as SEHNR and CDR2 as FQNEAQ (reference sequence). Trimming cost V 3 bases and J 4 bases, with 19 bases left between them. This chain's CDR3 is CASSLTSIQGFGNTIYF. The CDR3 bases are TGTGCCAGCAGCTTGACCTCAATCCAGGGGTTCGGAAACACCATATATTTT.

The rearrangement links TRBV9 to TRBJ2-4; 7 nucleotides align to TRBD2. In germline, CDR1 is SGDLS, CDR2 YYNGEE. The CDR3 is made up of 15 amino acids. J lost 0 bases, V lost 4 bases, and 4 bases had no gene match. CDR3 in amino acids: CASSSGGGAKNIQYF. The CDR3 coding sequence is TGTGCCAGCAGCAGTGGGGGGGGAGCCAAAAACATTCAGTACTTC.

V is TRBV5-1 and J is TRBJ2-2, with TRBD2 identical over 7 bases. The CDR3 runs 13 residues. Germline CDR1 is SGHRS and CDR2 is YFSETQ. V was pared by 5 bases and J by 7 bases, with 5 bases of the junction left unmatched. The CDR3 reads CASSLSSGGELFF. The CDR3 bases are TGCGCCAGCAGTTTGTCTAGCGGCGGGGAGCTGTTTTTT.

This clone was recorded once. The V gene is TRBV5-6, the J gene TRBJ1-2; 8 bases agree with TRBD1. V lost 4 bases and J lost 4; bases outside the gene matches: 6. Per the germline V gene, CDR1 is SGHDT and CDR2 is YYEEEE. This CDR3 has 14 amino acids. CDR3 nucleotides: TGTGCCAGCAGCCCGGGGACAGGTGTCTATGGCTACACCTTC. Translation gives CASSPGTGVYGYTF.

CDR3 in DNA: TGTGCCAGCAGCTTAGCGAGGTTCACCGGGGAGCTGTTTTTT. Translating gives CASSLARFTGELFF. V and J are TRBV7-2 and TRBJ2-2; D not resolved. Germline V gene sequence: CDR1 SGHTA, CDR2 FQGNSA. The CDR3 has 14 residues. The V end lost 0 bases, the J end lost 4 bases, and 6 bases lay between the germline ends.